This T cell receptor beta chain was captured by sequencing in a study of blood T cells in healthy people across ages. With a J-beta primer mix and a sample-barcoded 5' primer, a second PCR ran roughly 7 to 11 cycles. TCRdb fed the 5' RACE reads into MiXCR, producing one record per CDR3 protein. The sample lists hundreds of thousands of distinct CDR3 sequences, 29% occurring once. This clonotype was seen only a few times. What it recognizes is unknown. Whole-study results and caveats: When set beside aged donors, long-lived donors presented more naive CD4+ cells and higher diversity. Naive and antigen-experienced cells could not be conclusively compared, given unsorted PBMCs.

In germline, CDR1 is SGHTA, CDR2 FQGNSA. The CDR3 extends over 13 amino acids. The trim removed 4 bases at V and 7 bases at J, leaving 6 bases unmatched. The chain recombines TRBV7-2 with TRBJ1-2; 7 positions agree with TRBD1. This clonotype originated in a woman over 75 in good health. The sample comprised blood. CDR3 DNA sequence: TGTGCCAGCAGCTCTACAGGGGTTTCTGGCTACACCTTC. This codes for CASSSTGVSGYTF.